Sequencing of this T cell receptor (beta chain) was carried out in a study of human T cells and chemical hapten exposure. Study-wide results and limits: No alteration of TCRs above 1 in 1000 frequency was seen with DPC sensitization.

Individual cDNA molecules had unique molecular identifiers attached to them by the library. TCRdb used MiXCR to reprocess the RACE reads, holding one entry per CDR3 protein. Of roughly 150,000 distinct CDR3 sequences in the sample, 25% to 30% were seen once. Germline V gives CDR1 KGHSH, CDR2 LQKENI. Germline trimming cut 3 bases from V and 7 bases from J; bases unmatched to any gene: 13. The CDR3 has 16 residues. The sample's time point: patch test 3, about 24 weeks after DPC sensitization. Indicated treatment: therapeutic diphenylcyclopropenone sensitization with weekly scalp DPC. Blood was collected ahead of every patch test applied. For this clonotype: Its target is not known.

This chain uses TRBV18 with TRBJ1-2, with 8 bases aligning to TRBD1. This receptor was identified in a woman aged 18-29 years with alopecia areata. Some clones in this sample may be carry-over from other donors' samples. This specimen consisted of whole blood, obtained in connection with sensitization to the hapten diphenylcyclopropenone (DPC). CDR3 in amino acids: CASSPGTGMSSSGYTF. As DNA, the CDR3 is TGTGCCAGCTCACCTGGGACAGGAATGTCGAGTAGTGGCTACACCTTC.